One and the same sample provided the 32 T cell receptor beta chains below, sequenced in a study of graft-versus-host responses after intestinal transplantation. Produced via immunoSEQ multiplex PCR; TCRdb's table is partial and in-frame only. There are roughly 90,000 clones in the sample; over 80% occur only once, and approximately 5.6% lies in the top ten. Their antigens are not known. Sequencing was performed on unstimulated CD8+ T cells sorted from spleen or lymph node cells, taken before intestinal transplant. The receptors shown here come from a human donor who received an intestinal transplant.

The genes are TRBV7-2 and TRBJ2-2, with D tentatively TRBD2 (6 bases). The V end was cut by 5 bases, the J end by 3 bases, with 13 bases between. Looked up from germline, CDR1 is SGHTA and CDR2 is FQGNSA. CDR3 length equals 15 residues. CDR3 DNA: TGTGCCAGCAGCCCGAGCGGGTGGGACACCGGGGAGCTGTTTTTT. This sequence encodes CASSPSGWDTGELFF.

The chain uses TRBV21-1 and TRBJ1-5; the D segment call TRBD1 is taken from the table without a DNA check. TRBV21-1 is designated a pseudogene. CDR3 length: 16 amino acids. The CDR3 region is CASSKNGAAGNQPQHF. The DNA for the CDR3 is TGTGCCAGCAGCAAAAACGGCGCGGCAGGGAATCAGCCCCAGCATTTT.

This clone came up once. V gene TRBV2 combines with J gene TRBJ2-1, with a possible D match to TRBD2 (6 bases). The CDR3 has 13 amino acids. Trimming left V 3 bases short and J 7 bases short, with 10 bases between. The germline V gene encodes CDR1 SNHLY and CDR2 FYNNEI. CDR3 region: CASSDVAVNEQFF. Here the CDR3 DNA reads TGTGCCAGCAGTGATGTAGCGGTAAATGAGCAGTTCTTC.

The gene calls are TRBV6-5 and TRBJ2-7, with D perhaps matching TRBD2 (5 bases). V was pared by 5 bases and J by 2 bases, with 13 bases between. Germline V gene data show CDR1 as MNHEY and CDR2 as SVGAGI. CDR3 length: 14 amino acids. CDR3 protein: CASSEDGKPYEQYF. The CDR3 bases are TGTGCCAGCAGTGAAGACGGGAAGCCCTACGAGCAGTACTTC.

The V call is TRBV6-1, the J call TRBJ1-5, with D possibly matching TRBD1 (5 bases). The CDR3 extends over 15 amino acids. Between the trimmed V and J ends, which lost 6 bases and 3 bases, there was a span of 15 bases. Looked up from germline, CDR1 is MNHNS and CDR2 is SASEGT. CDR3: CASRLRAGTNQPQHF. The DNA of the CDR3 is TGTGCCAGCAGACTTCGGGCAGGGACCAATCAGCCCCAGCATTTT.

This clone appeared once. The chain employs TRBV7-3 and TRBJ2-1, with 8 nucleotides matching TRBD2. With 2 bases clipped from V and 1 base from J, the junction kept 1 base outside the gene matches. This CDR3 spans 15 amino acids. The germline V gene has CDR1 SGHTA and CDR2 FQGTGA. The CDR3 coding sequence is TGTGCCAGCAGCTTACCGGGAGGGTCCTACAATGAGCAGTTCTTC. It yields the protein CASSLPGGSYNEQFF.

V usage is TRBV9 and J usage is TRBJ2-1; maybe TRBD1 (6 bases). The ends were cut back, 0 bases at V and 2 bases at J, with 9 bases in the middle. The CDR3 loop spans 15 amino acids. Germline CDR1 and CDR2: SGDLS and YYNGEE. CDR3: CASSVEGVPYNEQFF. The CDR3 DNA reads TGTGCCAGCAGCGTAGAGGGGGTCCCCTACAATGAGCAGTTCTTC.

V is TRBV5-6 and J is TRBJ1-2; D ambiguous. Trimming removed 5 bases from V and 2 bases from J, with 10 bases in between. This CDR3 contains 13 residues. The germline CDR1 and CDR2 sequences are SGHDT and YYEEEE. CDR3 nucleotide sequence: TGTGCCAGCAGTTCCCGGGCCAACTATGGCTACACCTTC. This translates into CASSSRANYGYTF.

The chain recombines TRBV7-9 with TRBJ2-3, with D tentatively TRBD1 (6 bases). CDR3 length: 14 amino acids. The V end lost 1 base, the J end lost 5 bases, and 10 bases lay between the germline ends. Germline V gene lookup returns CDR1 SEHNR and CDR2 FQNEAQ (reference sequence). CDR3 nucleotide sequence: TGTGCCAGCAGCTTAGTTCCAGGGGAAGATACGCAGTATTTT. This translates into CASSLVPGEDTQYF.

This chain links TRBV6-5 with TRBJ2-7; D is perhaps TRBD1 (6 bases). Germline loops: CDR1 MNHEY, CDR2 SVGAGI. The V end lost 6 bases, the J end lost 5 bases, and 14 bases lay between the germline ends. The CDR3 runs 13 residues. CDR3 residues: CASSHRDWNEQYF. The DNA of the CDR3 is TGTGCCAGCAGCCACAGGGATTGGAACGAGCAGTACTTC.

The chain couples TRBV28 to TRBJ2-7, with D possibly called TRBD1 or TRBD2 (6 bases each). V lost 1 base, J lost 3 bases, and 16 bases lay in between. The germline gives CDR1 MDHEN, CDR2 SYDVKM. This CDR3 has 16 amino acids. CDR3 in DNA: TGTGCCAGCAGTTTATCGCCGGGGGCGCTGGACTACGAGCAGTACTTC. Its protein product is CASSLSPGALDYEQYF.

The chain is built from TRBV5-5 and TRBJ2-5; 9 positions match TRBD1. The end of the DNA aligns better with TRBJ2-7, so the J call may be wrong. The CDR3 contains 17 residues. Germline CDR1 SGHKS, CDR2 YYEKEE (reference sequence). The CDR3 DNA reads as TGTGCCAGCAGCTTGGCTGTTCTACAGGGGGCACCCTACGAGCAGTACTTC. Its protein product is CASSLAVLQGAPYEQYF.

The chain is built from TRBV18 and TRBJ2-3; 10 bases are a match to TRBD2. The CDR3 runs 15 residues. The V and J ends lost 8 bases and 4 bases, in that order; junction bases with no gene match: 9. Germline CDR1 is KGHSH and CDR2 is LQKENI. This chain's CDR3 is CASLSASGGSDTQYF. The CDR3 DNA is TGTGCCAGCCTGTCTGCTAGCGGGGGATCAGATACGCAGTATTTT.

With respect to this clone: The germline gene is not matched at one end of the junction; a read error may be the cause. Other DNA sequences in this sample translate to the same CDR3. V is TRBV5-1 and J is TRBJ2-2; a possible D gene is TRBD2 (5 bases). Germline V gene lookup returns CDR1 SGHRS and CDR2 YFSETQ. The CDR3 length is 15 residues. The CDR3 region is CASSWEPTFTGELFF. CDR3 nucleotides: TGCGCCAGTAGCTGGGAGCCCACCTTCACCGGGGAGCTGTTTTTT.

The J gene is TRBJ2-5, the V gene TRBV5-1; D is ambiguous. The germline gives CDR1 SGHRS, CDR2 YFSETQ. The CDR3 is 13 amino acids. Deletions cut 0 bases from V and 1 base from J, with 4 bases between. The CDR3 spells CASSLAPQETQYF. The CDR3 DNA is TGCGCCAGCAGCTTGGCCCCCCAAGAGACCCAGTACTTC.

The rearrangement links TRBV2 to TRBJ2-7; D gene ambiguous. The germline V and J ends were trimmed by 6 bases and 3 bases, with 15 bases remaining between them. This CDR3 is 14 amino acids long. Germline V gives CDR1 SNHLY, CDR2 FYNNEI. As DNA, the CDR3 is TGTGCCAGCAGGTCGACAACAGTGGTCTACGAGCAGTACTTC. Its translation: CASRSTTVVYEQYF.

This clone was observed a single time. The V call is TRBV19, the J call TRBJ2-1, with D tentatively TRBD1 (6 bases). The CDR3 covers 15 residues. V was trimmed by 9 bases and J by 7 bases, leaving 22 bases between them. Germline-derived CDR1 and CDR2 are LNHDA and SQIVND (reference sequence). The CDR3 sequence: CASQTHRDALNEQFF. The CDR3 nucleotides are TGTGCCAGCCAAACTCACAGGGATGCCCTTAATGAGCAGTTCTTC.

This clone occurred a few times. This sequence joins TRBV6-6 and TRBJ2-7, with TRBD1 as a possible D gene (5 bases). This CDR3 comprises 14 residues. Germline V gene sequence: CDR1 MNHNY, CDR2 SVGAGI (reference sequence). V lost 5 bases and J lost 5, with 16 bases in between. The chain's CDR3 is CASSTLGRAHEQYF. DNA of the CDR3: TGTGCCAGCAGTACCCTCGGCAGGGCCCACGAGCAGTACTTC.

This clone was counted only a few times. The J gene is TRBJ2-5, the V gene TRBV7-9; D ambiguous. V gave up 1 base and J gave up 5 bases, with 2 bases separating them. This CDR3 comprises 11 residues. The germline V gene has CDR1 SEHNR and CDR2 FQNEAQ (reference sequence). CDR3 DNA sequence: TGTGCCAGCAGCTTAGTTGAGACCCAGTACTTC. It specifies CASSLVETQYF.

This clone was seen a single time. The V gene is TRBV25-1, the J gene TRBJ2-5, with D unresolved. The CDR3 has 14 amino acids. The V end was cut by 1 base, the J end by 9 bases, with 15 bases between. CDR1 is MGHDK, CDR2 SYGVNS, per germline. Here the CDR3 reads CASSESGYKRPQYF. The DNA of the CDR3 is TGTGCCAGCAGTGAATCAGGCTACAAGAGACCCCAGTACTTC.

The chain joins TRBV25-1 to TRBJ1-4; no reliable D call. The CDR3 contains 15 residues. The V end lost 5 bases, the J end lost 8 bases, and 18 bases lay between the germline ends. Germline V CDR1 and CDR2: MGHDK, SYGVNS. In DNA form, the CDR3 reads TGTGCCAGCAGTAGAAGTTGTAGGTTACGGGAAAAACTGTTTTTT. This sequence encodes CASSRSCRLREKLFF.

The chain links TRBV10-3 to TRBJ2-7; 8 bases agree with TRBD2. Trimming removed 6 bases from V and 2 bases from J; junction bases left unmatched: 6. CDR3 length: 14 residues. Germline CDR1 reads ENHRY; CDR2 reads SYGVKD. The chain's CDR3 is CAIRRAGVAYEQYF. In nucleotides, the CDR3 is TGTGCCATCAGAAGAGCGGGAGTGGCCTACGAGCAGTACTTC.

The chain combines TRBV23-1 with TRBJ1-1; D gene unclear. TRBV23-1 is recorded as an ORF, its role being uncertain. The V gene lost 6 bases and the J gene lost 4 bases, with 18 bases spanning the gap. The CDR3 runs to 15 residues. The CDR3 protein is CASRMEDTKGTEAFF. For the CDR3, the DNA is TGCGCCAGCAGAATGGAGGATACGAAAGGCACTGAAGCTTTCTTT.

The chain is built from TRBV11-1 and TRBJ2-7, with TRBD1 identical over 7 bases. CDR3 length: 17 residues. Per the germline V gene, CDR1 is SGHAT and CDR2 is FQDESV (reference sequence). V lost 1 base, J lost 0 bases, and 9 bases stayed unmatched. The CDR3 bases are TGTGCCAGCAGCTTAGAATGGGGACAGTGGTCCTCCTACGAGCAGTACTTC. The encoded protein is CASSLEWGQWSSYEQYF. Together with reference TRBV11-1 and TRBJ2-7, the CDR3 gives the full variable domain: EAEVAQSPRYKITEKSQAVAFWCDPISGHATLYWYRQILGQGPELLVQFQDESVVDDSQLPKDRFSAERLKGVDSTLKIQPAELGDSAMYLCASSLEWGQWSSYEQYFGPGTRLTVT.

The chain employs TRBV7-9 and TRBJ2-1; D possibly corresponds to TRBD2 (5 bases). Per germline, CDR1 SEHNR and CDR2 FQNEAQ (reference sequence). The CDR3 length is 12 residues. V was cut by 5 bases and J by 10 bases, with 12 bases left in between. CDR3 coding DNA: TGTGCCAGCAGCCCTCACCCGGGGGAGCAGTTCTTC. Protein: CASSPHPGEQFF.

For this clone: An end of the junction does not agree with germline; a read error may underlie this. The rearrangement uses TRBV27 and TRBJ2-1; TRBD1 might be the D (5 bases). The germline V gene has CDR1 MNHEY and CDR2 SMNVEV (reference sequence). This CDR3 has 10 residues. The CDR3 sequence: CATGPGLSIF. CDR3 in DNA: TGTGCCACAGGGCCAGGGCTCTCTATCTTC.

The genes are TRBV6-1 and TRBJ2-5, with a tentative D call TRBD2 (5 bases). V was pared by 5 bases and J by 4 bases, with 14 bases between. The CDR3 loop spans 14 amino acids. Germline CDR1 reads MNHNS; CDR2 reads SASEGT. CDR3 protein: CASSPGLNGETQYF. DNA for the CDR3: TGTGCCAGCAGTCCCGGACTGAACGGAGAGACCCAGTACTTC.

V gene TRBV28 combines with J gene TRBJ1-1; weak D call: TRBD1 (5 bases). The length of the CDR3 is 18 residues. V was cut by 7 bases and J by 2 bases, with 26 bases left in between. CDR1 is MDHEN, CDR2 SYDVKM, per germline. CDR3 DNA: TGTGCCAGCACTTTTCTGGTCTCGGTGGGGGGAAGCAACACTGAAGCTTTCTTT. Its protein product is CASTFLVSVGGSNTEAFF.

The V gene is TRBV21-1, the J gene TRBJ1-1. TRBV21-1 is a pseudogene locus. This CDR3 is built from 14 residues. CDR3 nucleotides: TGTGCCAGCAGCAAAGCTAGGGGGGGTGATGAAGCTTTCTTT. This codes for CASSKARGGDEAFF.

The chain uses TRBV5-4 and TRBJ2-3; 9 bases agree with TRBD2. The V gene's germline CDR1 is SGHNT and CDR2 YYREEE (reference sequence). V lost 4 bases and J lost 5; bases outside the gene matches: 11. The CDR3 runs 16 residues. The CDR3 DNA sequence: TGTGCCAGCAGCGGTTCTAGCGGGATGGTTGGAGATACGCAGTATTTT. Translating gives CASSGSSGMVGDTQYF.

The chain joins TRBV7-2 to TRBJ2-1, with TRBD2 as a possible D gene (6 bases). Trimming left V 5 bases short and J 8 bases short, with 16 bases between. Germline CDR1 reads SGHTA; CDR2 reads FQGNSA. The CDR3 length is 14 residues. CDR3 loop: CASSLYSGWDEQFF. In DNA form, the CDR3 reads TGTGCCAGCAGCCTCTATAGCGGTTGGGATGAGCAGTTCTTC.

The chain couples TRBV27 to TRBJ2-1; perhaps TRBD1 as D (6 bases). The CDR3 is 13 residues long. CDR1 is MNHEY and CDR2 is SMNVEV in the germline V gene (reference sequence). The V and J ends lost 8 bases and 11 bases respectively, with 19 bases between them. The CDR3 sequence is CASSTGETLKQFF. As DNA, the CDR3 is TGTGCCAGCTCGACAGGCGAGACGCTCAAGCAGTTCTTC.